The rows below give T cell receptor beta chains drawn from one sample of a study of blood T cell repertoires in COVID-19. Profiled with immunoSEQ multiplex PCR; TCRdb holds only in-frame clones, not every one. The repertoire consists of 250,000 to 350,000 clones, with 85% to 90% occurring once and the leading ten covering 6% to 8%. Sequences were obtained from peripheral blood. These receptors were taken from a woman aged 50 to 60 with COVID-19, enrolled during active disease. Both conserved end residues are part of each CDR3. The D gene is left open where the match is weak.

CDR3aa	j_gene	d_gene	v_gene
CAISVGGRASFVHNEQFF	TRBJ2-1	TRBD2	TRBV10-3
CASSLGRGLASGELFF	TRBJ2-2	TRBD2	TRBV5-1
CASNRGGNTIYF	TRBJ1-3	TRBD1	TRBV12-3/TRBV12-4
CASSQDAGRDGYTF	TRBJ1-2	NA	TRBV3-1/TRBV3-2
CASSQGTGSTDTQYF	TRBJ2-3	TRBD1	TRBV4-1
CASSGLGGTGELFF	TRBJ2-2	NA	TRBV5-1
CASSQAASTDTQYF	TRBJ2-3	NA	TRBV3-1/TRBV3-2
CASSELRQPYGYTF	TRBJ1-2	NA	TRBV25-1
CASRKQGAQHF	TRBJ1-5	NA	TRBV2
CATTGALAKNIQYF	TRBJ2-4	TRBD1	TRBV19
CASSLGTTSGRILEQYF	TRBJ2-7	TRBD2	TRBV5-6
CASSLLDEQYF	TRBJ2-7	NA	TRBV18
CATSPRAGTGGREQYF	TRBJ2-7	TRBD1	TRBV15
CASSHHLTSQGLLEQYF	TRBJ2-7	NA	TRBV7-9
CASSLVPGGPPGELFF	TRBJ2-2	NA	TRBV27
CASSQGQGIGGELFF	TRBJ2-2	TRBD1	TRBV7-2
CSVYRVGTEAFF	TRBJ1-1	NA	TRBV29-1
CASSLLAGGPFGTDTQYF	TRBJ2-3	TRBD2	TRBV4-2
CASSIAGRRNTEAFF	TRBJ1-1	NA	TRBV19
CASSYLWTGRSGELFF	TRBJ2-2	TRBD1	TRBV6-2/TRBV6-3
CATSDSTRVGHNEQFF	TRBJ2-1	NA	TRBV24-1
CATSSSRTSGYNEQFF	TRBJ2-1	NA	TRBV15
CATSGGFGYEQYF	TRBJ2-7	NA	TRBV24-1
CASNQGSNTEAFF	TRBJ1-1	NA	TRBV6-6
CASSWGQGGGEKLFF	TRBJ1-4	TRBD1	TRBV6-5
CASSQDQNRRNTEAFF	TRBJ1-1	NA	TRBV3-1/TRBV3-2
CASSPLQGTDGYTF	TRBJ1-2	NA	TRBV18
CASSLGDYNEQFF	TRBJ2-1	NA	TRBV11-2
CASIDPAGVHEQYF	TRBJ2-7	TRBD2	TRBV6-5
CASSLGLAGGPGETQYF	TRBJ2-5	TRBD2	TRBV5-8
CASSPRRGNTEAFF	TRBJ1-1	NA	TRBV5-4
CASSLVSSGSNIQYF	TRBJ2-4	NA	TRBV7-2
CASSFVAGECFF	TRBJ2-1	TRBD2	TRBV7-9
CASREATGYTF	TRBJ1-2	NA	TRBV2
CASSRQGNQPQHF	TRBJ1-5	NA	TRBV7-2
CASSPRMDFSYEQYF	TRBJ2-7	NA	TRBV5-1
CASSTLGGGPTETQYF	TRBJ2-5	NA	TRBV27
CASSYRQRSNYEQYF	TRBJ2-7	NA	TRBV6-5
CASKTGVDTGELFF	TRBJ2-2	NA	TRBV6-6
CASSESSLRVAFF	TRBJ1-1	NA	TRBV10-1
CASSQLSTGGREKLFF	TRBJ1-4	TRBD1	TRBV27
CASSRDPGQGDEQYF	TRBJ2-7	NA	TRBV21-1
CASSLDPTGQRDTEAFF	TRBJ1-1	TRBD1	TRBV5-1
CAISPGLAGGQSTDTQYF	TRBJ2-3	TRBD2	TRBV10-3
CASSFPRPGVNGYTF	TRBJ1-2	NA	TRBV5-4
CASSYSPLGGAYGYTF	TRBJ1-2	NA	TRBV6-2/TRBV6-3
CASRNPPAGQGEQYF	TRBJ2-7	NA	TRBV6-1
CASSKSRATEAFF	TRBJ1-1	NA	TRBV19